These 20 T cell receptor beta chains came from one sample sequenced in a study of blood T cells in healthy people across ages. Sample-barcoded 5' priming and a J-beta primer mix drove a second PCR of roughly 6 to 12 cycles. TCRdb re-analysed the 5' RACE reads in MiXCR, keeping a single row per CDR3 protein. The table records 1,500,000 or so distinct CDR3 sequences, approximately 59% of them present only once. The sample comprised blood. Receptors were obtained from a young man in good health.

The chain couples TRBV20-1 to TRBJ2-1, with 14 bases aligning to TRBD2. V shed 4 bases, J shed 1 base, and the junction held 3 bases outside the gene matches. Per the germline V gene, CDR1 is DFQATT and CDR2 is SNEGSKA (reference sequence). The CDR3 is 16 amino acids. This chain's CDR3 is CSANGLAGGSYNEQFF. CDR3 nucleotide sequence: TGCAGTGCTAATGGACTAGCGGGGGGTTCCTACAATGAGCAGTTCTTC.

The rearrangement links TRBV7-6 to TRBJ1-5; tentative D call: TRBD1 (5 bases). V shed 0 bases and J shed 6 bases, with 12 bases lying between them. The CDR3 has 15 residues. Germline CDR1 and CDR2: SGHVS and FNYEAQ. CDR3 residues: CASSLALGQAQPQHF. Written as DNA, the CDR3 is TGTGCCAGCAGCTTAGCGTTGGGGCAAGCTCAGCCCCAGCATTTT.

This clonotype was counted between two and nine times. The chain links TRBV6-2 or TRBV6-3 to TRBJ2-1, with D perhaps matching TRBD1 (6 bases). The CDR3 consists of 14 residues. Trimming left V 2 bases short and J 9 bases short, with 14 bases between. Germline assignment: CDR1 MNHEY and CDR2 SVGEGT. The CDR3 region is CASSYATGPGEQFF. In nucleotides, the CDR3 is TGTGCCAGCAGTTACGCGACAGGTCCGGGTGAGCAGTTCTTC.

This clonotype was counted only a few times. This chain links TRBV5-1 with TRBJ2-4; perhaps TRBD2 as D (6 bases). The length of the CDR3 is 15 residues. Per the germline V gene, CDR1 is SGHRS and CDR2 is YFSETQ. V lost 3 bases to trimming and J lost 1 base, with 11 bases between them. The CDR3 nucleotides are TGCGCCAGCAGCTGGGGACTGGGGGCCAAAAACATTCAGTACTTC. Residues: CASSWGLGAKNIQYF.

The chain carries TRBV2 and TRBJ2-1; D gene unclear. Germline CDR1 is SNHLY and CDR2 is FYNNEI. The CDR3 runs 13 residues. Trimming removed 8 bases from V and 0 bases from J, with 8 bases in between. The CDR3 reads CASREASYNEQFF. The CDR3 DNA reads as TGTGCCAGCCGAGAGGCCTCCTACAATGAGCAGTTCTTC.

The rearrangement uses TRBV5-1 and TRBJ2-4, with D uncertain. The J call may be incorrect, as the DNA end agrees better with TRBJ2-5. This CDR3 has 16 amino acids. Germline V CDR1 and CDR2: SGHRS, YFSETQ. The CDR3 protein is CASSLALGFNQETQYF. In DNA form, the CDR3 reads TGCGCCAGCAGCTTGGCTCTGGGGTTCAACCAAGAGACCCAGTACTTC.

This chain uses TRBV7-9 with TRBJ2-2, with D perhaps matching TRBD1 (6 bases). The V gene's germline CDR1 is SEHNR and CDR2 FQNEAQ (reference sequence). CDR3 length: 17 amino acids. Trimming removed 3 bases at V and 0 bases at J, with 14 bases between. The CDR3 sequence: CASSFRSGTPNTGELFF. CDR3 DNA: TGTGCCAGCAGCTTCCGTTCCGGGACACCGAACACCGGGGAGCTGTTTTTT.

The sample holds one count of this clonotype. This chain joins TRBV7-2 and TRBJ2-3; 7 bases line up with TRBD2. Germline assignment: CDR1 SGHTA and CDR2 FQGNSA. This CDR3 comprises 15 residues. The trim removed 1 base at V and 4 bases at J, leaving 5 bases unmatched. The CDR3 loop reads CASSLEGGSPDTQYF. The CDR3 DNA sequence: TGTGCCAGCAGCTTAGAGGGCGGGAGTCCAGATACGCAGTATTTT.

As concerns this clonotype: A much larger clone lies a single base off, so this may be a read error. The chain is built from TRBV2 and TRBJ2-7; D not certain. Germline values: CDR1 SNHLY, CDR2 FYNNEI. CDR3 size: 13 residues. CDR3 residues: CVSSTYSFYEQYF. CDR3 DNA sequence: TGTGTCAGCAGTACGTACAGCTTCTACGAGCAGTACTTC.

V and J are TRBV6-2 or TRBV6-3 and TRBJ1-5, with D perhaps matching TRBD1 (5 bases). The CDR3 is 14 amino acids. Per the germline V gene, CDR1 is MNHEY and CDR2 is SVGEGT. V shed 8 bases and J shed 3 bases, with 14 bases lying between them. DNA of the CDR3: TGTGCCAGCGGGAGGGGACGAAACAATCAGCCCCAGCATTTT. The encoded protein is CASGRGRNNQPQHF.

The chain uses TRBV14 and TRBJ2-5; 9 bases agree with TRBD2. The V segment lost 6 bases and the J segment 4 bases; nucleotides outside the gene matches: 9. CDR3 length: 15 residues. Germline assignment: CDR1 SGHDN and CDR2 FVKESK. Written as DNA, the CDR3 is TGTGCCAGCAGTGGCTTGACTAGCGGCGGAGAGACCCAGTACTTC. The encoded protein is CASSGLTSGGETQYF. Full variable domain (remainder filled in from reference TRBV14 and TRBJ2-5): EAGVTQFPSHSVIEKGQTVTLRCDPISGHDNLYWYRRVMGKEIKFLLHFVKESKQDESGMPNNRFLAERTGGTYSTLKVQPAELEDSGVYFCASSGLTSGGETQYFGPGTRLLVL.

The chain combines TRBV25-1 with TRBJ1-2; D possibly corresponds to TRBD1 (5 bases). Germline V gene data show CDR1 as MGHDK and CDR2 as SYGVNS. The CDR3 length is 11 residues. Trimming cost V 8 bases and J 7 bases, with 11 bases left between them. The CDR3 sequence: CASGDLLGYTF. The CDR3 nucleotides are TGTGCCAGCGGGGACCTCCTTGGCTACACCTTC.

J is TRBJ1-2 and V is TRBV14; D is perhaps TRBD1 (5 bases). Germline V gene data show CDR1 as SGHDN and CDR2 as FVKESK. CDR3 length: 18 residues. Between the trimmed V and J ends, which lost 4 bases and 1 base, there was a span of 22 bases. The chain's CDR3 is CASSRTPLITPVNYGYTF. The CDR3, as DNA: TGTGCCAGCAGCCGGACACCCTTAATCACACCCGTTAACTATGGCTACACCTTC.

This clonotype was counted ten times or more. The gene calls are TRBV6-6 and TRBJ1-5; 8 nucleotides align to TRBD1. Trimming at V came to 6 bases and at J to 2 bases, leaving 6 bases not matched to a gene. The CDR3 totals 15 residues. Germline V gene lookup returns CDR1 MNHNY and CDR2 SVGAGI (reference sequence). The DNA for the CDR3 is TGTGCCAGCAGCGACCAGGGGGCGGGCAATCAGCCCCAGCATTTT. It is translated as CASSDQGAGNQPQHF.

This sequence joins TRBV2 and TRBJ2-4, with 8 positions matching TRBD2. Matching the DNA end better, TRBJ2-7 makes the J call doubtful. Germline V gives CDR1 SNHLY, CDR2 FYNNEI. The CDR3 is made up of 16 amino acids. CDR3 sequence reads: CASSEALQRGTYEQYF. The CDR3 DNA sequence: TGTGCCAGCAGTGAAGCGCTACAGCGGGGGACCTACGAGCAGTACTTC.

The gene calls are TRBV4-1 and TRBJ1-2; 10 bases align to TRBD1. The germline V gene encodes CDR1 MGHRA and CDR2 YSYEKL. V lost 0 bases and J lost 8; bases outside the gene matches: 15. This CDR3 spans 18 amino acids. The DNA for the CDR3 is TGCGCCAGCAGCCAAGAATGGGACAGGGGCGATCCCCTTCTCGGCTACACCTTC. This codes for CASSQEWDRGDPLLGYTF.

This clonotype has a handful of counts. CDR3 amino acids: CASSSAQGGLQYF. CDR3 DNA sequence: TGTGCCAGCAGTTCCGCTCAGGGGGGGCTGCAGTACTTC. The V gene is TRBV27, the J gene TRBJ2-7; D tentatively reads TRBD1 or TRBD2 (7 bases each). The CDR3 is made up of 13 amino acids. Trimming took off 4 bases at V and 9 bases at J, with 16 bases between the two ends. Germline CDR1 MNHEY, CDR2 SMNVEV (reference sequence).

A single count supports this clonotype. This sequence joins TRBV7-7 and TRBJ2-3; 10 positions agree with TRBD2. Germline CDR1 SSHAT, CDR2 FNYEAQ (reference sequence). This CDR3 contains 16 residues. V was pared by 5 bases and J by 1 base, with 6 bases of the junction left unmatched. CDR3 in amino acids: CASSPHGTSGTDTQYF. Written as DNA, the CDR3 is TGTGCCAGCAGCCCACACGGGACTAGCGGCACAGATACGCAGTATTTT.

CDR3 in amino acids: CASSQTVISSYEQYF. CDR3 coding DNA: TGTGCCAGCAGCCAGACAGTGATTAGCTCCTACGAGCAGTACTTC. J is TRBJ2-5 and V is TRBV25-1; the D gene is possibly TRBD1 (5 bases). TRBJ2-7 explains the end of the DNA better; the J call may be wrong. Germline values: CDR1 MGHDK, CDR2 SYGVNS. There are 15 residues in the CDR3.

This rearrangement joins TRBV20-1 to TRBJ2-3, with 11 bases identical to TRBD2. The CDR3 has 18 residues. Germline V CDR1 and CDR2: DFQATT, SNEGSKA (reference sequence). V gave up 5 bases and J gave up 0 bases; unmatched junction bases: 13. CDR3 DNA sequence: TGCAGTGCTGACAACCTAGCGGGGGGAGATCCTAGCACAGATACGCAGTATTTT. Translating it yields CSADNLAGGDPSTDTQYF.